This T cell receptor beta chain appears in the sequencing data of a study of CD8 T cells in ankylosing spondylitis. Whole-study findings and limits: For ankylosing spondylitis blood, a TCR beta motif of seven to nine highly homologous variants appeared characteristic. Past studies reported some motif variants in reactive arthritis synovial fluid and blood. Enrichment of disease-linked clones was reportedly significant in matched ankylosing spondylitis synovial fluid. Clones linked with disease were CD8+ and fairly uncommon in the peripheral blood.

TCRdb reprocessed the 5' RACE reads with MiXCR, giving one entry per CDR3 protein. The profile covers approximately 220,000 distinct CDR3 sequences, with roughly a tenth appearing a single time and about 19% taken by the ten largest. This CDR3 has 15 amino acids. In germline, CDR1 is SGHRS, CDR2 YFSETQ. V shed 4 bases and J shed 5 bases, with 15 bases lying between them. In regard to this clonotype: Its target is not known.

The chain combines TRBV5-1 with TRBJ1-4; tentative D call: TRBD1 (6 bases). The receptor comes from a male donor with ankylosing spondylitis or in good health (not recorded which). Sample: blood, either unsorted or a sorted T cell fraction (not recorded which). The CDR3 loop reads CASSAGQKNNEKLFF. Written as DNA, the CDR3 is TGCGCCAGCAGCGCTGGACAGAAAAACAATGAAAAACTGTTTTTT.